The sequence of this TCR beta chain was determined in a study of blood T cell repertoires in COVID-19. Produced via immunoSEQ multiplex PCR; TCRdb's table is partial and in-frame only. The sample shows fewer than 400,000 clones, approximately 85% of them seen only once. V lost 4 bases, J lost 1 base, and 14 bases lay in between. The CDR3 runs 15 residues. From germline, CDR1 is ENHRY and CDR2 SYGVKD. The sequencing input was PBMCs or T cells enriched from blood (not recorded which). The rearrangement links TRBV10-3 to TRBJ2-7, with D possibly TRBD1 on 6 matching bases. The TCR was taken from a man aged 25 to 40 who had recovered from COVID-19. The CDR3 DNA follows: TGTGCCATCAGTGGTAGACAGGACTTATCCTACGAGCAGTACTTC. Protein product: CAISGRQDLSYEQYF.